One and the same sample provided the 14 T cell receptor beta chains below, sequenced in a study of blood T cell repertoires in COVID-19. Here immunoSEQ multiplex PCR was the method, and the copy in TCRdb shows in-frame clones only, minus some. This sample carries about 27,000 clones, about nine tenths of them seen once, and the ten largest clones take around 7.9%. Sequenced input: peripheral blood. These receptors were collected from a man aged 50 to 59 with active COVID-19.

The V gene is TRBV11-3, the J gene TRBJ2-3; perhaps TRBD1 as D (5 bases). CDR1 is SGHNT, CDR2 YENEEA, per germline. The V end was cut by 2 bases, the J end by 1 base, with 7 bases between. This CDR3 is built from 14 residues. In DNA, the CDR3 is TGTGCCAGCAGCTTACAGGGCGGCACAGATACGCAGTATTTT. Amino acids: CASSLQGGTDTQYF.

The chain is built from TRBV2 and TRBJ2-1; 10 nucleotides align to TRBD1. The CDR3 consists of 13 residues. Looked up from germline, CDR1 is SNHLY and CDR2 is FYNNEI. V shed 7 bases and J 8 bases; nucleotides not matched to a gene: 5. CDR3 protein: CASMRDRGDEQFF. The CDR3, as DNA: TGTGCCAGCATGAGGGACAGGGGAGATGAGCAGTTCTTC.

The chain links TRBV5-1 to TRBJ1-6; D unclear. Trimming removed 0 bases at V and 13 bases at J, with 8 bases between. The germline V gene has CDR1 SGHRS and CDR2 YFSETQ. This CDR3 spans 12 amino acids. CDR3 residues: CASSLAGEPLHF. Written as DNA, the CDR3 is TGCGCCAGCAGCTTGGCCGGTGAGCCCCTCCACTTT.

The chain recombines TRBV5-1 with TRBJ2-2; the match to TRBD2 covers 7 bases. CDR3 length: 15 amino acids. Germline CDR1 is SGHRS and CDR2 is YFSETQ. Trimming at V came to 4 bases and at J to 4 bases, leaving 7 bases not matched to a gene. CDR3 sequence reads: CASSPLAGVTGELFF. CDR3 coding DNA: TGCGCCAGCAGCCCCCTTGCGGGGGTCACCGGGGAGCTGTTTTTT.

V is TRBV18 and J is TRBJ1-2; no definite D call. Deletions cut 3 bases from V and 2 bases from J, with 16 bases between. The germline V gene encodes CDR1 KGHSH and CDR2 LQKENI. The CDR3 contains 16 residues. The CDR3 DNA reads as TGTGCCAGCTCACCTAAAGCGGACGCCTTGAACTATGGCTACACCTTC. It specifies CASSPKADALNYGYTF.

This chain links TRBV19 with TRBJ1-1; TRBD1 is a possible D gene (6 bases). Germline V gives CDR1 LNHDA, CDR2 SQIVND (reference sequence). This CDR3 comprises 15 residues. With 3 bases removed from V and 0 bases from J, the gap between germline ends came to 11 bases. This CDR3 is CASSIPGAMNTEAFF. In DNA, the CDR3 is TGTGCCAGTAGTATCCCAGGGGCAATGAACACTGAAGCTTTCTTT.

CDR3 protein: CASSYLDTQYF. In nucleotides, the CDR3 is TGCGCCAGCAGCTATCTCGATACGCAGTATTTT. The chain uses TRBV5-1 and TRBJ2-3; D is undetermined. The germline gives CDR1 SGHRS, CDR2 YFSETQ. The V end lost 3 bases, the J end lost 6 bases, and 5 bases lay between the germline ends. The CDR3 totals 11 residues. Filled out from reference TRBV5-1 and TRBJ2-3, the complete variable domain reads KAGVTQTPRYLIKTRGQQVTLSCSPISGHRSVSWYQQTPGQGLQFLFEYFSETQRNKGNFPGRFSGRQFSNSRSEMNVSTLELGDSALYLCASSYLDTQYFGPGTRLTVL.

The V call is TRBV12-5, the J call TRBJ1-2; D gene unclear. Per the germline V gene, CDR1 is LGHNT and CDR2 is FRNRAP. Trimming left V 7 bases short and J 4 bases short, with 13 bases between. This CDR3 has 13 amino acids. The CDR3 sequence is CASVDSGSYGYTF. The CDR3 nucleotides read TGTGCTAGTGTGGACTCCGGATCCTATGGCTACACCTTC.

This sequence joins TRBV7-6 and TRBJ1-5; 8 nucleotides align to TRBD1. V was pared by 5 bases and J by 4 bases, with 7 bases of the junction left unmatched. From germline, CDR1 is SGHVS and CDR2 FNYEAQ. The CDR3 extends over 15 amino acids. The CDR3 protein is CASSPGQGRNQPQHF. The CDR3 DNA reads TGTGCCAGCAGCCCAGGACAGGGTAGGAATCAGCCCCAGCATTTT.

The rearrangement links TRBV5-6 to TRBJ1-1, with 7 bases identical to TRBD1. J was trimmed by 0 bases and V by 0 bases; bases with no gene match: 5. CDR1 is SGHDT, CDR2 YYEEEE, per germline. The length of the CDR3 is 16 residues. The DNA for the CDR3 is TGTGCCAGCAGCTTGGTAGGGGGCGGATTGAACACTGAAGCTTTCTTT. This gives the protein CASSLVGGGLNTEAFF.

V is TRBV5-6 and J is TRBJ2-2; D possibly corresponds to TRBD1 (5 bases). The CDR3 loop spans 14 amino acids. The germline V and J ends were trimmed by 0 bases and 8 bases, with 11 bases remaining between them. Germline CDR1 SGHDT, CDR2 YYEEEE. The CDR3, as DNA: TGTGCCAGCAGCTTGGTGCAGGGAATAGGGGAGCTGTTTTTT. Translating gives CASSLVQGIGELFF.

The gene calls are TRBV10-3 and TRBJ1-2, with 9 bases identical to TRBD1. Germline loops: CDR1 ENHRY, CDR2 SYGVKD. The CDR3 runs to 16 residues. The V gene end was trimmed by 0 bases and the J gene end by 4 bases; junction bases not matched to a gene: 6. The CDR3 is CAISESTRQGGYGYTF. CDR3 DNA: TGTGCCATCAGTGAGTCGACGAGACAGGGGGGCTATGGCTACACCTTC.

The V gene is TRBV11-3, the J gene TRBJ2-1; D might be TRBD2 (6 bases). The CDR3 has 14 residues. V lost 2 bases, J lost 8 bases, and 13 bases lay in between. Germline CDR1 SGHNT, CDR2 YENEEA. CDR3 nucleotides: TGTGCCAGCAGCTTAACGAAGGGACTCCATGAGCAGTTCTTC. Its protein is CASSLTKGLHEQFF.

The genes are TRBV10-1 and TRBJ2-1, with a weak D call TRBD2 (6 bases). Germline V gives CDR1 WNHNN, CDR2 SYGVQD (reference sequence). This CDR3 region has 14 residues. Trimming shortened V by 5 bases and J by 6 bases, and 14 bases separated the two germline ends. The DNA of the CDR3 is TGCGCCAGCAGTTCGGGAGTATCTCTCAATGAGCAGTTCTTC. It specifies CASSSGVSLNEQFF.